These 14 T cell receptor beta chains were sequenced from one sample in a study of T cell responses to AZD1222 COVID-19 vaccine (dated by TCRdb to the early 2020s). Interpreted using the paper, the time point label stands for: baseline before first vaccination. Libraries were built with the immunoSEQ multiplex PCR assay. TCRdb holds this immuneACCESS table with in-frame rearrangements only. Some clones are missing; in checked studies, unresolved V genes explain under half, and the rest has no known cause. The sample includes about 95,000 clones, with 85% to 90% observed a single time. The top ten constitute about 3.7% of the sample. The source was peripheral blood, collected on day 0 of AZD1222 vaccination. The receptors were sampled from an adult in good health.

The rearrangement uses TRBV12-3 or TRBV12-4 and TRBJ1-3; D gene ambiguous. Trimming stripped 6 bases from V and 0 bases from J, with 6 bases between. The CDR3 has 13 amino acids. CDR3 in DNA: TGTGCCAGCAGGCAGAGCTCTGGAAACACCATATATTTT. Translating it yields CASRQSSGNTIYF.

The V and J genes are TRBV18 and TRBJ1-2, with 9 bases matching TRBD1. The CDR3 runs to 14 residues. Germline loops: CDR1 KGHSH, CDR2 LQKENI. Trimming took 3 bases from V and 6 from J; bases not matched to a gene: 5. CDR3 in amino acids: CASSPGTGWDGYTF. The CDR3 coding sequence is TGTGCCAGCTCACCCGGGACAGGGTGGGATGGCTACACCTTC.

This chain joins TRBV5-1 and TRBJ2-2; D is ambiguous. Trimming pared 9 bases from V and 6 bases from J, leaving 15 bases between. This CDR3 is 13 amino acids long. The germline V gene encodes CDR1 SGHRS and CDR2 YFSETQ. CDR3 sequence (DNA): TGCGCCACCCAAATCGTTGGAGCCGGGGAGCTGTTTTTT. It yields the protein CATQIVGAGELFF.

V gene TRBV5-1 combines with J gene TRBJ2-1; no clear D gene. Trimming pared 2 bases from V and 6 bases from J, leaving 9 bases between. The CDR3 contains 13 residues. CDR1 and CDR2 from the germline V gene are SGHRS and YFSETQ. The CDR3 DNA is TGCGCCAGCAGCTTCCGTCTTGGCAATGAGCAGTTCTTC. It is translated as CASSFRLGNEQFF.

This clone was recorded only once. The chain employs TRBV6-5 and TRBJ1-1; weak D call: TRBD1 (5 bases). Trimming cost V 8 bases and J 8 bases, with 18 bases left between them. CDR1 and CDR2 (germline): MNHEY, SVGAGI. The CDR3 consists of 13 residues. The CDR3, as DNA: TGTGCCAGCGAATTATCGAGGGAGGGGGAAGCTTTCTTT. Its protein is CASELSREGEAFF.

This clone appeared a single time. The chain carries TRBV10-2 and TRBJ1-1; no firm D call. This CDR3 is 11 amino acids long. Germline lookup yields CDR1 WSHSY and CDR2 SAAADI. The V end lost 3 bases, the J end lost 5 bases, and 4 bases lay between the germline ends. CDR3 sequence (DNA): TGCGCCAGCAGTGATGGAACTGAAGCTTTCTTT. This encodes CASSDGTEAFF.

The chain employs TRBV4-3 and TRBJ1-6; tentatively, D is TRBD1 (5 bases). The germline CDR1 and CDR2 sequences are LGHNA and YSLEER. The CDR3 is 14 amino acids. V was pared by 1 base and J by 9 bases, with 10 bases between. The DNA for the CDR3 is TGCGCCAGCAGCCAAGGTGGGGGGGTTTCACCCCTCCACTTT. This translates into CASSQGGGVSPLHF.

The V call is TRBV20-1, the J call TRBJ2-7; D remains unclear. The germline gives CDR1 DFQATT, CDR2 SNEGSKA (reference sequence). The CDR3 extends over 11 amino acids. Trimming took 7 bases from V and 3 from J, leaving 10 bases between them. CDR3 protein: CSGKGLYEQYF. As DNA, the CDR3 is TGCAGTGGAAAGGGCCTCTACGAGCAGTACTTC.

The rearrangement uses TRBV10-1 and TRBJ2-3, with D uncertain. Germline CDR1 reads WNHNN; CDR2 reads SYGVQD (reference sequence). Trimming removed 0 bases from V and 9 bases from J, with 7 bases in between. The CDR3 runs 12 residues. As DNA, the CDR3 is TGCGCCAGCAGTGAGTCGCGGACGACGCAGTATTTT. As protein: CASSESRTTQYF.

The count of this clone is one. The chain uses TRBV18 and TRBJ1-2, with TRBD1 as a possible D gene (5 bases). This CDR3 region has 14 residues. Germline-derived CDR1 and CDR2 are KGHSH and LQKENI. Trimming shortened V by 6 bases and J by 1 base, and 12 bases separated the two germline ends. The DNA of the CDR3 is TGTGCCAGCTCTCAGGGAAAAGTTAACTATGGCTACACCTTC. It encodes CASSQGKVNYGYTF.

The chain uses TRBV10-1 and TRBJ1-2, with D hard to call. Germline V gives CDR1 WNHNN, CDR2 SYGVQD (reference sequence). CDR3 length: 13 amino acids. Trimming stripped 6 bases from V and 4 bases from J, with 12 bases between. DNA for the CDR3: TGCGCCAGCAGGCCTCCCGGGAGCTATGGCTACACCTTC. Protein: CASRPPGSYGYTF.

The rearrangement joins TRBV30 to TRBJ2-7; possible D gene TRBD2, 5 bases. This CDR3 region has 11 residues. Trimming left V 2 bases short and J 5 bases short, with 7 bases between. CDR1 GTSNPN and CDR2 SVGIG come from the germline V gene (reference sequence). This CDR3 reads CAWSRGNEQYF. DNA of the CDR3: TGTGCCTGGAGTAGAGGGAACGAGCAGTACTTC.

This chain uses TRBV4-1 with TRBJ1-2; tentatively, D is TRBD1 (6 bases). Germline V gene data show CDR1 as MGHRA and CDR2 as YSYEKL. Trimming took off 4 bases at V and 4 bases at J, with 13 bases between the two ends. The CDR3 runs 14 residues. This CDR3 reads CASSPTGSRYGYTF. CDR3 sequence (DNA): TGCGCCAGCAGCCCAACAGGGAGTCGCTATGGCTACACCTTC.

The chain carries TRBV6-6 and TRBJ1-6, with 7 bases that match TRBD1. The CDR3 has 14 residues. V gave up 7 bases and J gave up 5 bases; unmatched junction bases: 5. The V gene's germline CDR1 is MNHNY and CDR2 SVGAGI (reference sequence). CDR3 coding DNA: TGTGCCAGCACGAGGGGGCCCCATAATTCACCCCTCCACTTT. The encoded protein is CASTRGPHNSPLHF.